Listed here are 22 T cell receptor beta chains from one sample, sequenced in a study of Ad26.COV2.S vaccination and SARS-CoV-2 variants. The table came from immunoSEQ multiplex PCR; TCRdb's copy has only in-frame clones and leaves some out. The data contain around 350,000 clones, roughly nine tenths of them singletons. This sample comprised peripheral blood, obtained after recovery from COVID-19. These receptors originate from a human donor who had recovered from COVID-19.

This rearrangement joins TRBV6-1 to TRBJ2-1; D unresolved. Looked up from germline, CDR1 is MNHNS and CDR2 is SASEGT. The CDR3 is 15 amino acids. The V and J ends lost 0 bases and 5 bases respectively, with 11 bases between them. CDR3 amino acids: CASSEAPIANNEQFF. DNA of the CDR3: TGTGCCAGCAGTGAAGCTCCGATTGCAAACAATGAGCAGTTCTTC.

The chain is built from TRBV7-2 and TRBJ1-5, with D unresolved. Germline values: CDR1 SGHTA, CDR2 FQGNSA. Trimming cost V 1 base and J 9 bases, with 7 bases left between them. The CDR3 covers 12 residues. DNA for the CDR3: TGTGCCAGCAGCTTAGGGGAATGGCCCCAGCATTTT. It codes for CASSLGEWPQHF. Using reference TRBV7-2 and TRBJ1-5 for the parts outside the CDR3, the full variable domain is GAGVSQSPSNKVTEKGKDVELRCDPISGHTALYWYRQSLGQGLEFLIYFQGNSAPDKSGLPSDRFSAERTGGSVSTLTIQRTQQEDSAVYLCASSLGEWPQHFGDGTRLSIL.

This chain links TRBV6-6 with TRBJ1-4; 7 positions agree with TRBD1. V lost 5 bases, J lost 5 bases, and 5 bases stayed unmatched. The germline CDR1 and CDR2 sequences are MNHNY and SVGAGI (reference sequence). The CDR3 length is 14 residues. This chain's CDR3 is CASSKQGKNEKLFF. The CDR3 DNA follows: TGTGCCAGCAGTAAACAGGGGAAAAATGAAAAACTGTTTTTT.

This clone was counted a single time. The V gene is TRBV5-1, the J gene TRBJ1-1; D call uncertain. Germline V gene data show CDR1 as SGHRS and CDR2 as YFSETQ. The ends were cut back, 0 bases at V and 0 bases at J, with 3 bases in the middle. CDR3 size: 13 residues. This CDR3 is CASSLGMNTEAFF. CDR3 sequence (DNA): TGCGCCAGCAGCTTGGGGATGAACACTGAAGCTTTCTTT. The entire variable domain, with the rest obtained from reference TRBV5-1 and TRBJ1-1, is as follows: KAGVTQTPRYLIKTRGQQVTLSCSPISGHRSVSWYQQTPGQGLQFLFEYFSETQRNKGNFPGRFSGRQFSNSRSEMNVSTLELGDSALYLCASSLGMNTEAFFGQGTRLTVV.

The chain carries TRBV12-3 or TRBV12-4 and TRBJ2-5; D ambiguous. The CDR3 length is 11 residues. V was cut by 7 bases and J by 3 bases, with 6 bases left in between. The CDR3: CASTAEETQYF. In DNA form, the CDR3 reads TGTGCCAGCACGGCGGAAGAGACCCAGTACTTC.

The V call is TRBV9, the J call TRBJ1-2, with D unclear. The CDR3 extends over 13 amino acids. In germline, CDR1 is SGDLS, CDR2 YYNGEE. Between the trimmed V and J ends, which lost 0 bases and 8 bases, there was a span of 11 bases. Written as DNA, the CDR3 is TGTGCCAGCAGCGTAGAAATAGGGAGAGGCTACACCTTC. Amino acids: CASSVEIGRGYTF.

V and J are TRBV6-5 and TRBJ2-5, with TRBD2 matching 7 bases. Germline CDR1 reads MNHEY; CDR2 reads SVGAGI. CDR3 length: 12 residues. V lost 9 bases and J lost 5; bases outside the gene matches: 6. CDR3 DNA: TGTGCCAGTAGACTAGCCCGTGAGACCCAGTACTTC. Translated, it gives CASRLARETQYF.

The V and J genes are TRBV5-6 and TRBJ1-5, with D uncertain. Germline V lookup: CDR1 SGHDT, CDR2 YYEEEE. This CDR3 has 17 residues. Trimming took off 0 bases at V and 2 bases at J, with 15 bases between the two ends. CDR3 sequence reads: CASSLGSRARGNQPQHF. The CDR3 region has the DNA TGTGCCAGCAGCTTGGGGAGTAGGGCCCGGGGCAATCAGCCCCAGCATTTT.

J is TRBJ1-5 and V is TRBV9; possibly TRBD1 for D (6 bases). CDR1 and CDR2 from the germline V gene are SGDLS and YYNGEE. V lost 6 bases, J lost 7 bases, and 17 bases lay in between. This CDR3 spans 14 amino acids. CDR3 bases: TGTGCCAGCAATCGAGGGGGTATGGGCCAGCCCCAGCATTTT. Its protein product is CASNRGGMGQPQHF. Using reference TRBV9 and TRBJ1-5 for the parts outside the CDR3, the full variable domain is DSGVTQTPKHLITATGQRVTLRCSPRSGDLSVYWYQQSLDQGLQFLIQYYNGEERAKGNILERFSAQQFPDLHSELNLSSLELGDSALYFCASNRGGMGQPQHFGDGTRLSIL.

CDR3 region: CASRTDRGNTEAFF. In DNA, the CDR3 is TGTGCCAGCAGAACAGACAGGGGGAACACTGAAGCTTTCTTT. This chain connects TRBV6-5 to TRBJ1-1; 8 bases line up with TRBD1. The length of the CDR3 is 14 residues. V shed 6 bases and J 1 base; nucleotides not matched to a gene: 4. The germline gives CDR1 MNHEY, CDR2 SVGAGI.

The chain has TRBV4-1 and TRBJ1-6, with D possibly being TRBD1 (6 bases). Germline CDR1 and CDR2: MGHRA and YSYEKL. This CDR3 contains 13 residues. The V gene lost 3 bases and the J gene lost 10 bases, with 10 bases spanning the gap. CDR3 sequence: CASSQGAGSPLHF. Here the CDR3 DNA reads TGCGCCAGCAGCCAGGGGGCCGGATCACCCCTCCACTTT.

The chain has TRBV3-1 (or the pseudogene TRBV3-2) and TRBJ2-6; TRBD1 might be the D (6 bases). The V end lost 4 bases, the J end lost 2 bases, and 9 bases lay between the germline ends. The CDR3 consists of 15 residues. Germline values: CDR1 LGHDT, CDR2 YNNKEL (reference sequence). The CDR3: CASSLGGPGANVLTF. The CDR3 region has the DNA TGTGCCAGCAGCCTAGGGGGTCCTGGGGCCAACGTCCTGACTTTC.

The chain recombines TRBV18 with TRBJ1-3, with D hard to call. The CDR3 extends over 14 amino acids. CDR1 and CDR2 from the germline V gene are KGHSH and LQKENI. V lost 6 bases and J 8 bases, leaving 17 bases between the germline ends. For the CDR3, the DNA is TGTGCCAGCTCGCCGGGTTCTGGCGGGGACACCATATATTTT. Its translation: CASSPGSGGDTIYF.

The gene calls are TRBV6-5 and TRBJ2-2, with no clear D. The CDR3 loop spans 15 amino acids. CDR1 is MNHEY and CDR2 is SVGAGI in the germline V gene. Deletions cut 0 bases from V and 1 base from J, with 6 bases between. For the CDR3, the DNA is TGTGCCAGCAGTTACTCAGCCGAGAACACCGGGGAGCTGTTTTTT. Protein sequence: CASSYSAENTGELFF.

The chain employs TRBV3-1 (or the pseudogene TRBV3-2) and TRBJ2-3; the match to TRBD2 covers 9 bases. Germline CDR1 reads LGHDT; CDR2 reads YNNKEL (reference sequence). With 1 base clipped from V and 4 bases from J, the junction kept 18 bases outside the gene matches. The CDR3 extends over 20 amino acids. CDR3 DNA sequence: TGTGCCAGCAGCCAAGTCAGGACGCTCTTGGGCGGGGGGGCCCCAGATACGCAGTATTTT. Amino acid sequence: CASSQVRTLLGGGAPDTQYF.

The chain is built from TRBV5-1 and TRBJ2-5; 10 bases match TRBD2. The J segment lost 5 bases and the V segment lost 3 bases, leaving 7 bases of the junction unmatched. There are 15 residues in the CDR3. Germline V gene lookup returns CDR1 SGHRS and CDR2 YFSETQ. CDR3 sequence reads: CASSSIAGGLETQYF. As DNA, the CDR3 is TGCGCCAGCAGCTCCATAGCGGGGGGCCTCGAGACCCAGTACTTC.

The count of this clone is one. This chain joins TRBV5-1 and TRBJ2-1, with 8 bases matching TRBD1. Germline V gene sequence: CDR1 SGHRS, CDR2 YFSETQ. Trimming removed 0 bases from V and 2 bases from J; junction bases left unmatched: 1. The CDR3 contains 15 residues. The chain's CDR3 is CASSLETGAYNEQFF. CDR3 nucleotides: TGCGCCAGCAGCTTGGAGACAGGGGCCTACAATGAGCAGTTCTTC.

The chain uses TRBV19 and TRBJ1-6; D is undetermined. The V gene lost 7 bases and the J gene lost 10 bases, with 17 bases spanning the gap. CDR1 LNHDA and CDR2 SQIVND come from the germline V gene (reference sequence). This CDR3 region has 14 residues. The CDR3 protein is CASTLGGVRSPLHF. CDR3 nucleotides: TGTGCCAGTACCCTGGGCGGGGTCCGGTCACCCCTCCACTTT. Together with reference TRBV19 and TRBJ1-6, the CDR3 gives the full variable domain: DGGITQSPKYLFRKEGQNVTLSCEQNLNHDAMYWYRQDPGQGLRLIYYSQIVNDFQKGDIAEGYSVSREKKESFPLTVTSAQKNPTAFYLCASTLGGVRSPLHFGNGTRLTVT.

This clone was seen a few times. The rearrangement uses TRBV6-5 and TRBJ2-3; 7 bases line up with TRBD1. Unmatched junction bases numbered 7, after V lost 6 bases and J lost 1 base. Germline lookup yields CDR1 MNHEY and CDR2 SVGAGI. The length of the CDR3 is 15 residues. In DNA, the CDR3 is TGTGCCAGCAGGCTAATTACAGGGGGCACAGATACGCAGTATTTT. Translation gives CASRLITGGTDTQYF.

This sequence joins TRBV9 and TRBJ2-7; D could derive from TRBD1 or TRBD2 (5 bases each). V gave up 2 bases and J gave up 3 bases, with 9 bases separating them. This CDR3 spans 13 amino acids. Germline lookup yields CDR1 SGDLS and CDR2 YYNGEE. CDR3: CASSVGDHYEQYF. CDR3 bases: TGTGCCAGCAGCGTGGGGGACCACTACGAGCAGTACTTC.

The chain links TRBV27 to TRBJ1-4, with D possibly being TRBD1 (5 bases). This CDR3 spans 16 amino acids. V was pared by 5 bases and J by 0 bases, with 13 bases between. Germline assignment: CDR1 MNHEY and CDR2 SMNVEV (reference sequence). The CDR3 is CASSPRGFATNEKLFF. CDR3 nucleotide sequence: TGTGCCAGCAGTCCGCGGGGCTTTGCAACTAATGAAAAACTGTTTTTT.

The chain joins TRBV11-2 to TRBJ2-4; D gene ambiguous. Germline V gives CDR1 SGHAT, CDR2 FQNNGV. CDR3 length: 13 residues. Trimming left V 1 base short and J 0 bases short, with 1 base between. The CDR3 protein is CASSLGAKNIQYF. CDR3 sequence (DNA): TGTGCCAGCAGCTTAGGAGCCAAAAACATTCAGTACTTC.